Below, 6 T cell receptor beta chains from the same sample are listed, as sequenced in a study of cytomegalovirus exposure and HLA in healthy donors. Sequencing used immunoSEQ multiplex PCR; TCRdb keeps in-frame clones, though not all of them. This sample has fewer than 130,000 clones, with roughly 90% found just once. The sample was PBMCs. The receptors were gathered from a woman in her twenties or thirties in good health and CMV-seropositive.

The rearrangement uses TRBV13 and TRBJ2-5, with 8 bases matching TRBD1. Germline V gene data show CDR1 as PRHDT and CDR2 as FYEKMQ (reference sequence). The CDR3 runs 15 residues. After removal of 6 bases from V and 2 bases from J, the junction contained 8 bases not matched to a gene. CDR3 sequence: CASRPTGDPQETQYF. CDR3 bases: TGTGCCAGCAGACCGACAGGGGACCCACAAGAGACCCAGTACTTC.

CDR3 in DNA: TGTGCCACCAGCAGAGACAGGGATGGGAATCAGCCCCAGCATTTT. This codes for CATSRDRDGNQPQHF. V usage is TRBV15 and J usage is TRBJ1-5; TRBD1 is a possible D gene (5 bases). Deletions cut 0 bases from V and 4 bases from J, with 10 bases between. From germline, CDR1 is LNHNV and CDR2 YYDKDF (reference sequence). This CDR3 region has 15 residues.

The rearrangement links TRBV5-6 to TRBJ2-2, with 7 bases identical to TRBD1. Germline lookup yields CDR1 SGHDT and CDR2 YYEEEE. This CDR3 spans 17 amino acids. Trimming removed 4 bases from V and 1 base from J; junction bases left unmatched: 10. CDR3 coding DNA: TGTGCCAGCAGCATACATACCGGGACAGTGAACACCGGGGAGCTGTTTTTT. It is translated as CASSIHTGTVNTGELFF.

The rearrangement joins TRBV5-3 to TRBJ1-2, with TRBD1 as a possible D gene (5 bases). TRBV5-3 is filed as an ORF, its function uncertain. Trimming took off 3 bases at V and 4 bases at J, with 16 bases between the two ends. There are 15 residues in the CDR3. The CDR3 spells CARSWGSKLLYGYTF. The CDR3 DNA sequence: TGTGCCAGAAGCTGGGGCAGTAAGTTACTCTATGGCTACACCTTC.

V is TRBV28 and J is TRBJ1-2; 9 bases match TRBD1. CDR3 size: 15 residues. V shed 5 bases and J 8 bases; nucleotides not matched to a gene: 12. Germline V gene data show CDR1 as MDHEN and CDR2 as SYDVKM. CDR3 bases: TGTGCCAGCAGTACCGGGACAGGGTATCCGGGGGGCTACACCTTC. This sequence encodes CASSTGTGYPGGYTF.

CDR3 coding DNA: TGTGCCAGTAGTATTGGGGACACAAGCTCCTACGAGCAGTACTTC. As protein: CASSIGDTSSYEQYF. This chain links TRBV19 with TRBJ2-7; D may be TRBD1 (6 bases). Germline CDR1 and CDR2: LNHDA and SQIVND (reference sequence). Trimming cost V 3 bases and J 0 bases, with 12 bases left between them. This CDR3 is 15 amino acids long. Full variable domain (rest looked up from reference TRBV19 and TRBJ2-7): DGGITQSPKYLFRKEGQNVTLSCEQNLNHDAMYWYRQDPGQGLRLIYYSQIVNDFQKGDIAEGYSVSREKKESFPLTVTSAQKNPTAFYLCASSIGDTSSYEQYFGPGTRLTVT.